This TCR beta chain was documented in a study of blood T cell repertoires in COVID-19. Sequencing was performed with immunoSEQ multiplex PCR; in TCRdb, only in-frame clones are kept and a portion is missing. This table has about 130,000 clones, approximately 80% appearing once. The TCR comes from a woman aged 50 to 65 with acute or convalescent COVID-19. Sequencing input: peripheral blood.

CDR3 bases: TGTGCCAGCAGGGAGGTGGGAACATTCAATGAGCAGTTCTTC. It specifies CASREVGTFNEQFF. The V and J genes are TRBV27 and TRBJ2-1; a possible D gene is TRBD2 (5 bases). The CDR3 totals 14 residues. The germline V gene has CDR1 MNHEY and CDR2 SMNVEV (reference sequence). The V end lost 6 bases, the J end lost 6 bases, and 15 bases lay between the germline ends.